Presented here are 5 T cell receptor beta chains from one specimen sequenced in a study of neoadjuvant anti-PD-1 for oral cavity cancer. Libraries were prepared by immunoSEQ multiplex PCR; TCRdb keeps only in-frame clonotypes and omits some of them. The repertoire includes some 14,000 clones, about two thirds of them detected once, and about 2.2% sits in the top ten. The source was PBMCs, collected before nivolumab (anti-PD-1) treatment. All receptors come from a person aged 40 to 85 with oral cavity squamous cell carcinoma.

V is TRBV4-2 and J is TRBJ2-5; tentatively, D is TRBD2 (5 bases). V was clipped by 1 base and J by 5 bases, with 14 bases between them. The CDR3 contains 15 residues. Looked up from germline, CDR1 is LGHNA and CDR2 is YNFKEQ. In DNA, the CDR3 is TGTGCCAGCAGCCAAGTTCTAGAGGGCGGGGAGACCCAGTACTTC. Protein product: CASSQVLEGGETQYF.

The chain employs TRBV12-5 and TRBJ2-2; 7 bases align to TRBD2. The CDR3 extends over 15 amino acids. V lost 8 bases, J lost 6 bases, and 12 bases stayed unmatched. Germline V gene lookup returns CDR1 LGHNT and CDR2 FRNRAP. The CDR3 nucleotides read TGTGCTAGTTTATCGGGGGGAGTGGGCCCCGGGGAGCTGTTTTTT. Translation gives CASLSGGVGPGELFF.

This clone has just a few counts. The CDR3 spells CASSPHTSSGNTIYF. CDR3 nucleotides: TGCGCCAGCAGCCCGCACACAAGCTCTGGAAACACCATATATTTT. This chain uses TRBV5-1 with TRBJ1-3; D is undetermined. Between the trimmed V and J ends, which lost 4 bases and 0 bases, there was a span of 11 bases. The CDR3 is 15 amino acids. Germline CDR1 reads SGHRS; CDR2 reads YFSETQ.

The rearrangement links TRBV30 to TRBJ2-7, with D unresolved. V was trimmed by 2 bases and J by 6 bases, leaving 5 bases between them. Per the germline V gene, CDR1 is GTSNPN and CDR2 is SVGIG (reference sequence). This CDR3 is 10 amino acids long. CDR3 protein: CAWSRSEQYF. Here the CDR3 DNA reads TGTGCCTGGAGTCGAAGCGAGCAGTACTTC. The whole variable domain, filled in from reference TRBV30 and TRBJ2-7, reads SQTIHQWPATLVQPVGSPLSLECTVEGTSNPNLYWYRQAAGRGLQLLFYSVGIGQISSEVPQNLSASRPQDRQFILSSKKLLLSDSGFYLCAWSRSEQYFGPGTRLTVT.

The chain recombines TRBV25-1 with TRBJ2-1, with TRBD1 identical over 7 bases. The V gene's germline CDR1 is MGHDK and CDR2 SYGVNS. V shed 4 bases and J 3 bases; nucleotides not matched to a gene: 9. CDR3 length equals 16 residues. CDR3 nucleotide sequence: TGTGCCAGCAGTGGCTACCGGGACAGATACTACAATGAGCAGTTCTTC. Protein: CASSGYRDRYYNEQFF.